This T cell receptor beta chain was captured in a study of blood T cell repertoires in COVID-19. Overall study: In each case, the material was cDNA or gDNA derived from T cells, B-cell-depleted T cells, or PBMCs.

Original analysis: Reference gene primer amplification yielded estimated nucleated cell counts. Sequencing used immunoSEQ multiplex PCR; TCRdb keeps in-frame clones, though not all of them. V, J and clone size are those of that table, while D and trimming were read from the DNA. Of roughly 100,000 clones listed, around 86% are singletons. This clone was detected only once. CDR1 is LGHNA, CDR2 YNFKEQ, per germline. Trimming cost V 1 base and J 2 bases, with 14 bases left between them. The CDR3 is 17 residues long. The chain combines TRBV4-2 with TRBJ2-2, with D possibly being TRBD1 (6 bases). Sequencing was performed on peripheral blood. This TCR derives from a man aged 45-65 years with acute or convalescent COVID-19. CDR3 coding DNA: TGTGCCAGCAGCCAAGGTAACACAGGGTTAAACACCGGGGAGCTGTTTTTT. Translating gives CASSQGNTGLNTGELFF.